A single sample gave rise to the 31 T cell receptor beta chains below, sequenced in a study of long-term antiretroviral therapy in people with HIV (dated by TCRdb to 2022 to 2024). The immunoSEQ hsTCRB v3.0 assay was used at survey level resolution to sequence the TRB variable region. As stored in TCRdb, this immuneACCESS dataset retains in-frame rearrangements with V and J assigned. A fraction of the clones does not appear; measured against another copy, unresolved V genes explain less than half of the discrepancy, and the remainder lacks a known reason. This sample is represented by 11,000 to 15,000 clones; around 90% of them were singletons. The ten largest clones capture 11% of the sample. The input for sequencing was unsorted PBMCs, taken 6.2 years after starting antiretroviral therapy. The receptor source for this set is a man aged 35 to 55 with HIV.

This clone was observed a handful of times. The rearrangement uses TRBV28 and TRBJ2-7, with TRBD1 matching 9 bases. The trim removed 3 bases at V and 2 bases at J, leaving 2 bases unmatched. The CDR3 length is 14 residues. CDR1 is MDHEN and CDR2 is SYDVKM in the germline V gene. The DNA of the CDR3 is TGTGCCAGCAGTTTGGGACAGGGCGCCTACGAGCAGTACTTC. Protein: CASSLGQGAYEQYF.

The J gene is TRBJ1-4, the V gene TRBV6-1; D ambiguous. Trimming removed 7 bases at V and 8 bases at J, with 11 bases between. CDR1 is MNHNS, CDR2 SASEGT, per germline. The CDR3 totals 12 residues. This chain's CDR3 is CASISSAEKLFF. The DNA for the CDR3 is TGTGCCAGCATTTCCTCCGCCGAAAAACTGTTTTTT.

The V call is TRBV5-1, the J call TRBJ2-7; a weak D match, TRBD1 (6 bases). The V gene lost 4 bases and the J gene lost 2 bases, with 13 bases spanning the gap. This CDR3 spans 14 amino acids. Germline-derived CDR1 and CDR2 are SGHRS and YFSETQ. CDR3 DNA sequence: TGCGCCAGCAGCCCATCGACAGGTACCTACGAGCAGTACTTC. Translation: CASSPSTGTYEQYF.

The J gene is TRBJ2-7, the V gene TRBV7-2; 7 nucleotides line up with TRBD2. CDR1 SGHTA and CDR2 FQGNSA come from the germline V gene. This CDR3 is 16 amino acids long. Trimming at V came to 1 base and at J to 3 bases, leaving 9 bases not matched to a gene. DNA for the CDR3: TGTGCCAGCAGCTTAGTTCATGGGGAGGGGATCTACGAGCAGTACTTC. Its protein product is CASSLVHGEGIYEQYF.

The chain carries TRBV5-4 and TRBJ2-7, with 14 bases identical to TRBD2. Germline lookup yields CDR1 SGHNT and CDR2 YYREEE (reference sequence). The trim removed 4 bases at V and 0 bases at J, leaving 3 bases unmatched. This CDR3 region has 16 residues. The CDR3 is CASSAGTSGSSYEQYF. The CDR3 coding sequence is TGTGCCAGCAGCGCCGGGACTAGCGGGAGCTCCTACGAGCAGTACTTC.

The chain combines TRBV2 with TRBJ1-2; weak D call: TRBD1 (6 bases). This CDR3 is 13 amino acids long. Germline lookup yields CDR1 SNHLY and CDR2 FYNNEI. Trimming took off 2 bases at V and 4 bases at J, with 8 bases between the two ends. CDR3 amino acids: CASSERTAYGYTF. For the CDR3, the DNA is TGTGCCAGCAGTGAACGGACAGCCTATGGCTACACCTTC.

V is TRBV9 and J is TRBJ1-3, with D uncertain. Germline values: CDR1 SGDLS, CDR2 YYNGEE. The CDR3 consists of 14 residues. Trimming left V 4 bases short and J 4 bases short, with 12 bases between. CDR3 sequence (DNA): TGTGCCAGCAGCCGAGACCAGTCCGGAAACACCATATATTTT. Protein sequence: CASSRDQSGNTIYF. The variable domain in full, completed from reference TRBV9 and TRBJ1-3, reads DSGVTQTPKHLITATGQRVTLRCSPRSGDLSVYWYQQSLDQGLQFLIQYYNGEERAKGNILERFSAQQFPDLHSELNLSSLELGDSALYFCASSRDQSGNTIYFGEGSWLTVV.

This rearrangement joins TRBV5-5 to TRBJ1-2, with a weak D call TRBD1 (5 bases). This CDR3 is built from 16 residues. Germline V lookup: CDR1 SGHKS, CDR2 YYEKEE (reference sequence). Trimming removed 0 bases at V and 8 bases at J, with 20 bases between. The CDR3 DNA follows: TGTGCCAGCAGCTTGGAAGGTCTCAGGGACTTTTGGGGCTACACCTTC. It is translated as CASSLEGLRDFWGYTF.

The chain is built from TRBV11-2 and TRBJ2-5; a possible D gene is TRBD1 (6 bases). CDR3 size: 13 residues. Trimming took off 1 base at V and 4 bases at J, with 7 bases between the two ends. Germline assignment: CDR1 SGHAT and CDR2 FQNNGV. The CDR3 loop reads CASSLGGGETQYF. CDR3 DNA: TGTGCCAGCAGCTTAGGAGGGGGAGAGACCCAGTACTTC. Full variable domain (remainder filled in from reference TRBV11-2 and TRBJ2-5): EAGVAQSPRYKIIEKRQSVAFWCNPISGHATLYWYQQILGQGPKLLIQFQNNGVVDDSQLPKDRFSAERLKGVDSTLKIQPAKLEDSAVYLCASSLGGGETQYFGPGTRLLVL.

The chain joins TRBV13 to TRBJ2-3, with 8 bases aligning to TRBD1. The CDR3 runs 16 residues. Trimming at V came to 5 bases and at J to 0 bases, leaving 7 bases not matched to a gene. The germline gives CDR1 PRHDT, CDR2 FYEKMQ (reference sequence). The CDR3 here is CASSERQGQSTDTQYF. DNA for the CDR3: TGTGCCAGCAGCGAGAGACAGGGGCAAAGCACAGATACGCAGTATTTT.

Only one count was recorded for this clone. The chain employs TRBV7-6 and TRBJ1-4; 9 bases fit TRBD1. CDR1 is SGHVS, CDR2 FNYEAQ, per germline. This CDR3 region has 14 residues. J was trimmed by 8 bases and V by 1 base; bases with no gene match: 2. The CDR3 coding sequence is TGTGCCAGCAGCTTAGACACAGGGGGCGAAAAACTGTTTTTT. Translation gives CASSLDTGGEKLFF.

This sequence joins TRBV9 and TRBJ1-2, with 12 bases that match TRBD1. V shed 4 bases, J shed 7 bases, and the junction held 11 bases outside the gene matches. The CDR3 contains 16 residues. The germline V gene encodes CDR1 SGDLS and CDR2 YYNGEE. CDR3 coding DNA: TGTGCCAGCAGCCTAGCTCCGGGACAGGGGGCGCGTGGCTACACCTTC. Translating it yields CASSLAPGQGARGYTF.

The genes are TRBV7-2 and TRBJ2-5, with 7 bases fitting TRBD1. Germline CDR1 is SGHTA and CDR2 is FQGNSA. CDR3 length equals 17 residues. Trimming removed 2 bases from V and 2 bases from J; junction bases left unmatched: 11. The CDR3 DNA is TGTGCCAGCAGCTTATTCGGTATGACAGGGCCACAAGAGACCCAGTACTTC. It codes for CASSLFGMTGPQETQYF.

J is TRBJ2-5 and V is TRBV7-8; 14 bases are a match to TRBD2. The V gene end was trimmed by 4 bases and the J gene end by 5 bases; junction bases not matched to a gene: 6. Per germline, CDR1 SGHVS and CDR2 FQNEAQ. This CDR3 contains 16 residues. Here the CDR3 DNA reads TGTGCCAGCAGCTCGGGGACTAGCGGGAGTGGGGAGACCCAGTACTTC. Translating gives CASSSGTSGSGETQYF.

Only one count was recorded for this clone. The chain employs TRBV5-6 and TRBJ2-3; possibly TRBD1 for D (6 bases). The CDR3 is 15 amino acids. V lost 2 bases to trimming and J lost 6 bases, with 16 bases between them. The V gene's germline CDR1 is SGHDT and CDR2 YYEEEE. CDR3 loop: CASSLRTDLMDTQYF. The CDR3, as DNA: TGTGCCAGCAGCTTACGGACAGACTTGATGGATACGCAGTATTTT.

The CDR3 region has the DNA TGTGCCAGCAGCTTAGATCGCAGAAATGAGCAGTTCTTC. Translation: CASSLDRRNEQFF. V is TRBV11-2 and J is TRBJ2-1; D call uncertain. Germline lookup yields CDR1 SGHAT and CDR2 FQNNGV. The CDR3 extends over 13 amino acids. The ends were cut back, 0 bases at V and 7 bases at J, with 7 bases in the middle.

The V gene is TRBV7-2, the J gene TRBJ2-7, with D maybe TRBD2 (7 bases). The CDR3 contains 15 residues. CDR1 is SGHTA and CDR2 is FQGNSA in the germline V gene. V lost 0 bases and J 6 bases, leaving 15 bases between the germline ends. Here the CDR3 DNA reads TGTGCCAGCAGCTTAGCTGGGGGGGCTCTTCGCGAGCAGTACTTC. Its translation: CASSLAGGALREQYF.

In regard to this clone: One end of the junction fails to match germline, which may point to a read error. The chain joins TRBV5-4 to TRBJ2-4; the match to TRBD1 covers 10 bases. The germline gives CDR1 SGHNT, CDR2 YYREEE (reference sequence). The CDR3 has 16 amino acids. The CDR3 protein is CASSQDTTGGEVIQYF. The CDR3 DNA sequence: TGCGCCAGCAGCCAAGACACGACAGGGGGCGAGGTCATTCAGTACTTC.

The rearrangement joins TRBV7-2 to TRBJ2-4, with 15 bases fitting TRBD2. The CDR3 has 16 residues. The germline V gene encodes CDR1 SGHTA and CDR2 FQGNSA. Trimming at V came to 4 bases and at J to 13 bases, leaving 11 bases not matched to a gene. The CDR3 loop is CASSYGLAGGRDIQYF. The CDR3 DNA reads TGTGCCAGCAGCTACGGACTAGCGGGAGGGCGCGATATCCAGTACTTC.

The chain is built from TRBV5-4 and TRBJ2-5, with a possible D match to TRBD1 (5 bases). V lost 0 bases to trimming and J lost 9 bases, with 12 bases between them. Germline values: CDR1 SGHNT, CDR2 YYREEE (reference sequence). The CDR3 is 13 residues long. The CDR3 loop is CASSLDRPGSQYF. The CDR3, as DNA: TGTGCCAGCAGCTTGGACAGGCCAGGGTCCCAGTACTTC.

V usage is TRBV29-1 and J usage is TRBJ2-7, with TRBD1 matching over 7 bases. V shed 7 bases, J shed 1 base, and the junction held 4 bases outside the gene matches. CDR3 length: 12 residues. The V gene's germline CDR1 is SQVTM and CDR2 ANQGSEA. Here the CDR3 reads CSGTTGSYEQYF. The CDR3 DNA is TGCAGCGGTACGACAGGGTCCTACGAGCAGTACTTC.

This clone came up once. The DNA of the CDR3 is TGTGCCAGCAGTCTAGGACTAAAACCATACTACAATGAGCAGTTCTTC. It yields the protein CASSLGLKPYYNEQFF. The rearrangement uses TRBV27 and TRBJ2-1; TRBD2 is a possible D gene (6 bases). The CDR3 sequence is 16 residues long. The V and J ends lost 5 bases and 3 bases respectively, with 17 bases between them. CDR1 is MNHEY, CDR2 SMNVEV, per germline (reference sequence).

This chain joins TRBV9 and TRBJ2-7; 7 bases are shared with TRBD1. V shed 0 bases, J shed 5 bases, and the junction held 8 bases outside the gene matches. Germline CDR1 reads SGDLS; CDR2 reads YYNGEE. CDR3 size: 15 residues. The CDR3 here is CASSVATGIGDEQYF. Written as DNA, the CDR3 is TGTGCCAGCAGCGTAGCGACAGGGATCGGTGACGAGCAGTACTTC.

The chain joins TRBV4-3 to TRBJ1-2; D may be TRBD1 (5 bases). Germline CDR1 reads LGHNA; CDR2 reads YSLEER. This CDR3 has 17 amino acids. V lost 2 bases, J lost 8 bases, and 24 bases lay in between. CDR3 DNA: TGCGCCAGCAGCCAATATCTCGGCGGGGGGACCGTAGAAGGCTACACCTTC. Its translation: CASSQYLGGGTVEGYTF.

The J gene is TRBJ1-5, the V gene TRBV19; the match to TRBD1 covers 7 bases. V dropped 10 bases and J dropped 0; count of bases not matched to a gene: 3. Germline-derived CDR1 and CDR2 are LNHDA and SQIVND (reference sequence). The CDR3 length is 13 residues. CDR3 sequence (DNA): TGTGCCACACAGGGGTATAGCAATCAGCCCCAGCATTTT. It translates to CATQGYSNQPQHF.

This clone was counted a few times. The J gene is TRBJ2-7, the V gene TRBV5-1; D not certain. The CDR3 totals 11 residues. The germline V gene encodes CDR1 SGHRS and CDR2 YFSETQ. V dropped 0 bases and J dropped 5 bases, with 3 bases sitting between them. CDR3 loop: CASSLGNEQYF. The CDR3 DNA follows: TGCGCCAGCAGCTTGGGGAACGAGCAGTACTTC.

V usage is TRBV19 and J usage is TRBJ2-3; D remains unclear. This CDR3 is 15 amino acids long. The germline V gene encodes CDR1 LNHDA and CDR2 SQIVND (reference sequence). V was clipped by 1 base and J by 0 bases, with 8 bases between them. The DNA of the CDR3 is TGTGCCAGTAGTATAGGCCCCAGAAGCACAGATACGCAGTATTTT. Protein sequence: CASSIGPRSTDTQYF.

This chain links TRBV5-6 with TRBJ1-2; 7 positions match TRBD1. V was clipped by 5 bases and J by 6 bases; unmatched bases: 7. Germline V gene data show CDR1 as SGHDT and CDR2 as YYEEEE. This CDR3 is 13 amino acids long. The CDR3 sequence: CASRPGQTDGYTF. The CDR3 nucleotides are TGTGCCAGCAGGCCGGGACAGACAGATGGCTACACCTTC.

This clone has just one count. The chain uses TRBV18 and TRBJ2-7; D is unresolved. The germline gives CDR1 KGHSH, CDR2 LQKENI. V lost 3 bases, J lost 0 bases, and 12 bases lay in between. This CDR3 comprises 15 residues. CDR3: CASSPAGPNSYEQYF. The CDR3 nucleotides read TGTGCCAGCTCACCTGCCGGACCAAACTCCTACGAGCAGTACTTC.

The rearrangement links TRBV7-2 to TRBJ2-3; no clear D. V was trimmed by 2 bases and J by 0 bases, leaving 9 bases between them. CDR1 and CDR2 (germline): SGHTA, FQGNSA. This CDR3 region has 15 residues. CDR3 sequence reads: CASSLLIMSTDTQYF. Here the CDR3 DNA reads TGTGCCAGCAGCTTATTAATTATGAGCACAGATACGCAGTATTTT.

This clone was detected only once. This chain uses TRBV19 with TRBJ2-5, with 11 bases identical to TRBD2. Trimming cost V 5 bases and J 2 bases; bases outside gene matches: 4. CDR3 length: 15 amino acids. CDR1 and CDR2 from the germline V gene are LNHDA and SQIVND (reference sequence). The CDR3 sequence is CASSATSGRQETQYF. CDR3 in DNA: TGTGCCAGTAGTGCCACTAGCGGGAGACAAGAGACCCAGTACTTC.